A single sample gave rise to the 16 T cell receptor beta chains below, sequenced in a study of T cell responses to AZD1222 COVID-19 vaccine. Some clones are missing from TCRdb's copy, which holds only in-frame ones; the method was immunoSEQ multiplex PCR. The data show 150,000 to 180,000 clones, roughly 90% seen once. The source material was peripheral blood, sampled on day 0 of AZD1222 vaccination. Receptors originate from an adult in good health.

The chain couples TRBV19 to TRBJ1-6; perhaps TRBD1 as D (5 bases). The V gene's germline CDR1 is LNHDA and CDR2 SQIVND (reference sequence). V gave up 7 bases and J gave up 0 bases, with 13 bases separating them. The CDR3 has 16 amino acids. The CDR3 DNA reads TGTGCCAGTACAGGGTCCTCGAGCTCCTATAATTCACCCCTCCACTTT. Residues: CASTGSSSSYNSPLHF.

The chain carries TRBV11-1 and TRBJ1-2; D possibly corresponds to TRBD1 (6 bases). V lost 11 bases, J lost 5 bases, and 24 bases lay in between. Germline V gene sequence: CDR1 SGHAT, CDR2 FQDESV (reference sequence). This CDR3 spans 15 amino acids. The CDR3 reads CAAYGGGARSYGYTF. The DNA of the CDR3 is TGTGCCGCGTACGGGGGGGGCGCCCGATCTTATGGCTACACCTTC. Combining the CDR3 with reference TRBV11-1 and TRBJ1-2 gives the whole variable domain EAEVAQSPRYKITEKSQAVAFWCDPISGHATLYWYRQILGQGPELLVQFQDESVVDDSQLPKDRFSAERLKGVDSTLKIQPAELGDSAMYLCAAYGGGARSYGYTFGSGTRLTVV.

The chain links TRBV11-1 to TRBJ2-1; TRBD1 or TRBD2 may be the D gene (5 bases each). The V gene's germline CDR1 is SGHAT and CDR2 FQDESV (reference sequence). Trimming pared 0 bases from V and 14 bases from J, leaving 14 bases between. The CDR3 extends over 13 amino acids. The CDR3 region is CASSLAGVEGKFF. The CDR3, as DNA: TGTGCCAGCAGCTTAGCTGGGGTTGAGGGGAAGTTCTTC.

The CDR3 nucleotides are TGTGCCAGCAGTACGGACAGGGTAAGCTACAATGAGCAGTTCTTC. This translates into CASSTDRVSYNEQFF. This rearrangement joins TRBV6-5 to TRBJ2-1; TRBD1 matches 8 bases. The V and J ends lost 5 bases and 3 bases, in that order; junction bases with no gene match: 6. The CDR3 has 15 amino acids. Germline-derived CDR1 and CDR2 are MNHEY and SVGAGI.

This chain connects TRBV29-1 to TRBJ1-1; D uncertain. V dropped 6 bases and J dropped 5 bases, with 13 bases sitting between them. CDR3 length: 12 residues. Germline V lookup: CDR1 SQVTM, CDR2 ANQGSEA. DNA for the CDR3: TGCAGCGTCAGGAGCACCGGGACTGAAGCTTTCTTT. Translation: CSVRSTGTEAFF.

This chain connects TRBV5-4 to TRBJ2-5, with 11 bases identical to TRBD1. Germline V gene data show CDR1 as SGHNT and CDR2 as YYREEE (reference sequence). This CDR3 region has 15 residues. V shed 4 bases and J 5 bases; nucleotides not matched to a gene: 7. CDR3 bases: TGTGCCAGCAGCGAGGGGACAGGGGGTTGGGAGACCCAGTACTTC. This encodes CASSEGTGGWETQYF.

CDR3 nucleotide sequence: TGCGCCAGCAGCCAAGCCCTAGCGGTCTCCTACAATGAGCAGTTCTTC. It specifies CASSQALAVSYNEQFF. The chain joins TRBV4-1 to TRBJ2-1, with 7 positions matching TRBD2. Per the germline V gene, CDR1 is MGHRA and CDR2 is YSYEKL. The ends lost 1 base at V and 0 bases at J; junction bases unmatched: 3. CDR3 length: 16 amino acids.

The chain combines TRBV4-2 with TRBJ1-6, with unresolved D. CDR1 is LGHNA, CDR2 YNFKEQ, per germline. V lost 8 bases and J 5 bases, leaving 10 bases between the germline ends. The CDR3 is made up of 13 amino acids. CDR3: CASREANNSPLHF. The CDR3 DNA sequence: TGTGCCAGCCGTGAGGCTAATAATTCACCCCTCCACTTT.

The chain joins TRBV20-1 to TRBJ2-7, with 9 bases fitting TRBD1. Germline V gene sequence: CDR1 DFQATT, CDR2 SNEGSKA (reference sequence). Germline trimming cut 3 bases from V and 4 bases from J; bases unmatched to any gene: 10. This CDR3 is built from 15 residues. The CDR3 DNA sequence: TGCAGTGCTAGTGTGCCGGACAGGGGCATTTACGAGCAGTACTTC. It translates to CSASVPDRGIYEQYF.

The V gene is TRBV28, the J gene TRBJ1-2; no clear D gene. V was clipped by 5 bases and J by 8 bases, with 18 bases between them. Germline V gene lookup returns CDR1 MDHEN and CDR2 SYDVKM. CDR3 length equals 14 residues. The chain's CDR3 is CASSPRTQLWGYTF. The CDR3 DNA reads TGTGCCAGCAGTCCGCGGACCCAGCTTTGGGGCTACACCTTC.

V usage is TRBV11-2 and J usage is TRBJ2-3; D is possibly TRBD1 (5 bases). Germline-derived CDR1 and CDR2 are SGHAT and FQNNGV. This CDR3 has 14 residues. Trimming took off 2 bases at V and 2 bases at J, with 8 bases between the two ends. The chain's CDR3 is CASSLRQNTDTQYF. The CDR3 DNA reads as TGTGCCAGCAGCTTACGACAGAACACAGATACGCAGTATTTT.

CDR3 region: CASSFDGGYSPLHF. CDR3 DNA sequence: TGTGCCAGCAGTTTCGACGGAGGGTATTCACCCCTCCACTTT. The J gene is TRBJ1-6, the V gene TRBV6-5; D gene ambiguous. The CDR3 loop spans 14 amino acids. Germline-derived CDR1 and CDR2 are MNHEY and SVGAGI. V lost 4 bases to trimming and J lost 8 bases, with 12 bases between them.

The V and J genes are TRBV5-1 and TRBJ2-7, with TRBD1 matching over 10 bases. Trimming cost V 2 bases and J 4 bases; bases outside gene matches: 6. Germline CDR1 and CDR2: SGHRS and YFSETQ. The length of the CDR3 is 15 residues. The CDR3 nucleotides are TGCGCCAGCAGCTTCACCGGGACAGGGGTTTACGAGCAGTACTTC. The encoded protein is CASSFTGTGVYEQYF.

This rearrangement joins TRBV4-3 to TRBJ1-5; no definite D call. CDR1 LGHNA and CDR2 YSLEER come from the germline V gene. This CDR3 contains 14 residues. The V end was cut by 0 bases, the J end by 5 bases, with 8 bases between. As DNA, the CDR3 is TGCGCCAGCAGCCAAGAACAACGGGATCAGCCCCAGCATTTT. This codes for CASSQEQRDQPQHF.

This clone was observed a single time. This sequence joins TRBV27 and TRBJ2-1, with 15 bases identical to TRBD2. The CDR3 totals 14 residues. J was trimmed by 9 bases and V by 6 bases; bases with no gene match: 3. Germline CDR1 MNHEY, CDR2 SMNVEV (reference sequence). As DNA, the CDR3 is TGTGCCAGCAGGGGACTAGCGGGGGGTAGTGAGCAGTTCTTC. The encoded protein is CASRGLAGGSEQFF.

V gene TRBV24-1 combines with J gene TRBJ2-2; TRBD1 matches 9 bases. Germline CDR1 is KGHDR and CDR2 is SFDVKD. The V segment lost 4 bases and the J segment 7 bases; nucleotides outside the gene matches: 9. This CDR3 spans 16 amino acids. In DNA, the CDR3 is TGTGCCACCAGTGAACGGGGACAGGGTTTGGGCGGGGAGCTGTTTTTT. Its translation is CATSERGQGLGGELFF.